The clone carrying this TCR beta chain came up a few times. Antigen: not known. Russia was home to the donors, healthy Caucasian individuals aged about 6 to 90. This sample was included in a study of blood T cells in healthy people across ages. Findings and caveats of the study: The long-lived group displayed more naive CD4+ cells, plus higher diversity, than the aged donors did.

For the second PCR, which ran for roughly 6 to 12 cycles, a sample-barcoded 5' primer and a J-beta primer mix were used. MiXCR was run by TCRdb on the 5' RACE reads, yielding one entry per CDR3 protein. This table has approximately 800,000 distinct CDR3 sequences, just under 25% appearing once. V gave up 6 bases and J gave up 6 bases, with 12 bases separating them. Germline CDR1 and CDR2: MNHEY and SMNVEV (reference sequence). This CDR3 spans 13 amino acids. This same sample was also taken into another study, of T cells of mothers and their children. From that second work: Mother-child pairs who were related displayed a slightly higher overlap than unrelated pairs, a difference that was non-significant.

The chain has TRBV27 and TRBJ2-1, with D tentatively TRBD1 (5 bases). The clonotype comes from a boy aged 5-17 years in good health. The source material was blood. For the CDR3, the DNA is TGTGCCAGCAGACGCCAGGGATCCAATGAGCAGTTCTTC. Translation: CASRRQGSNEQFF.